This entry features one T cell receptor (beta chain) sequence. This CDR3 has 15 residues. V gave up 4 bases and J gave up 6 bases, with 17 bases separating them. Germline CDR1 and CDR2: SGHNT and YYREEE (reference sequence). These data come from a study of shared clonotypes between healthy human individuals. Study-level information: The donor pool was made up of two women and a few men aged 18 to 49.

The data were produced by immunoSEQ multiplex PCR, yet TCRdb's version contains in-frame clones alone and is incomplete. The data hold about 580,000 clones, with roughly 98% observed a single time. CD45RO negativity and positive selection for CCR7 defined naive CD8 cells, a population that excluded terminally differentiated effector memory CD45RA+ cells. This receptor was obtained from a man aged 25-40 years in good health. The V and J genes are TRBV5-4 and TRBJ2-1; possible D gene TRBD2, 6 bases. Sequencing input: naive CD8+ T cells sorted from blood. The DNA for the CDR3 is TGTGCCAGCAGCCGACGGGAGTTGGGGTTCAATGAGCAGTTCTTC. Translated, it gives CASSRRELGFNEQFF.